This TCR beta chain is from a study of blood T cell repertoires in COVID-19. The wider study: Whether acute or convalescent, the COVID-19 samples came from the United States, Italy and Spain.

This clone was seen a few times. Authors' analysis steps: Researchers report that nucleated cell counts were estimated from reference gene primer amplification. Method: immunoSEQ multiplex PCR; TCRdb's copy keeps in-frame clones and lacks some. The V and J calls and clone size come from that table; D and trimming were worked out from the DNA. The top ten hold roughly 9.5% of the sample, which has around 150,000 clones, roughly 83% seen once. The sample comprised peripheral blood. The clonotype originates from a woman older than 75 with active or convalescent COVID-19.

In DNA form, the CDR3 reads TGTGCCAGCAGCCCCTCGCCTACAGGGAATTCACCCCTCCACTTT. It translates to CASSPSPTGNSPLHF. This chain uses TRBV2 with TRBJ1-6; D might be TRBD1 (6 bases). Trimming cost V 6 bases and J 7 bases, with 16 bases left between them. This CDR3 has 15 residues. Germline assignment: CDR1 SNHLY and CDR2 FYNNEI.